Each of the 30 T cell receptor beta chains below was sequenced from the same sample in a study of blood T cell repertoires in COVID-19. Some clones are missing from TCRdb's copy, which holds only in-frame ones; the method was immunoSEQ multiplex PCR. The sample lists 60,000 to 100,000 clones; 70% to 90% were seen once. The specimen sequenced was peripheral blood. The receptors come from a man aged 50 to 60 with active COVID-19.

This clone was seen a few times. This chain uses TRBV6-5 with TRBJ1-2, with 8 bases lining up with TRBD1. J lost 9 bases, V lost 4 bases, and 7 bases had no gene match. CDR1 and CDR2 from the germline V gene are MNHEY and SVGAGI. The CDR3 runs 13 residues. This chain's CDR3 is CASSSSGTGRYTF. CDR3 coding DNA: TGTGCCAGCAGTTCATCTGGGACAGGACGCTACACCTTC.

The chain has TRBV3-1 (or the pseudogene TRBV3-2) and TRBJ2-3, with TRBD1 matching over 8 bases. The CDR3 has 15 residues. V trimming: 3 bases; J trimming: 3 bases; junction bases outside the gene matches: 5. Germline loops: CDR1 LGHDT, CDR2 YNNKEL (reference sequence). CDR3 sequence reads: CASSHGQGITDTQYF. CDR3 nucleotide sequence: TGTGCCAGCAGCCACGGACAGGGTATAACAGATACGCAGTATTTT.

This clone was seen a few times. The chain links TRBV28 to TRBJ1-5; D not resolved. Germline V CDR1 and CDR2: MDHEN, SYDVKM. This CDR3 spans 13 amino acids. Trimming removed 7 bases at V and 2 bases at J, with 9 bases between. CDR3 residues: CASKAGGNQPQHF. The CDR3 nucleotides are TGTGCCAGCAAAGCTGGAGGCAATCAGCCCCAGCATTTT.

Worth noting for this clone: The same CDR3 arises from other DNA sequences in this sample as well. The genes are TRBV10-3 and TRBJ2-7; 11 bases align to TRBD2. CDR1 and CDR2 (germline): ENHRY, SYGVKD. This CDR3 spans 15 amino acids. The junction had 4 bases not matched to a gene; V was cut back by 3 bases and J by 3 bases. The DNA of the CDR3 is TGTGCCATCAGTGAATCGGGGACTAGCGGCTACGAGCAGTACTTC. This encodes CAISESGTSGYEQYF.

The chain joins TRBV7-2 to TRBJ1-4; D is possibly TRBD1 (6 bases). The CDR3 spans 15 residues. Trimming took off 3 bases at V and 4 bases at J, with 12 bases between the two ends. The V gene's germline CDR1 is SGHTA and CDR2 FQGNSA. In nucleotides, the CDR3 is TGTGCCAGCAGCTTCCAGGGGTCTGGTAATGAAAAACTGTTTTTT. This gives the protein CASSFQGSGNEKLFF.

This clone was recorded only once. This sequence joins TRBV6-2 or TRBV6-3 and TRBJ2-2, with 10 bases that match TRBD2. The junction had 12 bases not matched to a gene; V was cut back by 5 bases and J by 6 bases. Germline V gene lookup returns CDR1 MNHEY and CDR2 SVGEGT. The CDR3 has 17 amino acids. DNA for the CDR3: TGTGCCAGCAGTCCAGCCCCAGCGGGGGGGCCCCCCGGGGAGCTGTTTTTT. Encoded protein: CASSPAPAGGPPGELFF.

The rearrangement links TRBV25-1 to TRBJ2-1, with 10 positions matching TRBD2. The CDR3 has 14 amino acids. With 7 bases clipped from V and 5 bases from J, the junction kept 5 bases outside the gene matches. Germline V lookup: CDR1 MGHDK, CDR2 SYGVNS. CDR3 loop: CASKGTSANNEQFF. The CDR3 DNA reads TGTGCCAGCAAAGGGACTAGCGCTAACAATGAGCAGTTCTTC.

The gene calls are TRBV7-3 and TRBJ1-1, with 7 bases aligning to TRBD1. V dropped 5 bases and J dropped 11; count of bases not matched to a gene: 14. Germline V gene lookup returns CDR1 SGHTA and CDR2 FQGTGA. The CDR3 runs to 14 residues. CDR3 sequence: CASSPNGGQTLAFF. The CDR3 DNA sequence: TGTGCCAGCAGCCCCAACGGGGGACAGACTTTGGCTTTCTTT. Based on the CDR3 plus reference TRBV7-3 and TRBJ1-1, the full variable domain is GAGVSQTPSNKVTEKGKYVELRCDPISGHTALYWYRQSLGQGPEFLIYFQGTGAADDSGLPNDRFFAVRPEGSVSTLKIQRTERGDSAVYLCASSPNGGQTLAFFGQGTRLTVV.

The CDR3 bases are TGTGCCAGCAGCCCCAGCGGGGGGGCCGGGGATACGCAGTATTTT. Its protein product is CASSPSGGAGDTQYF. The chain uses TRBV7-2 and TRBJ2-3, with 10 nucleotides matching TRBD2. The CDR3 contains 15 residues. CDR1 SGHTA and CDR2 FQGNSA come from the germline V gene. V shed 5 bases, J shed 6 bases, and the junction held 8 bases outside the gene matches. The full variable domain, in which reference TRBV7-2 and TRBJ2-3 provide the parts outside the CDR3, is GAGVSQSPSNKVTEKGKDVELRCDPISGHTALYWYRQSLGQGLEFLIYFQGNSAPDKSGLPSDRFSAERTGGSVSTLTIQRTQQEDSAVYLCASSPSGGAGDTQYFGPGTRLTVL.

CDR3 sequence: CASSQGGDSTTDTQYF. For the CDR3, the DNA is TGTGCCAGCAGCCAAGGTGGGGACTCCACCACAGATACGCAGTATTTT. The rearrangement uses TRBV11-3 and TRBJ2-3, with D maybe TRBD2 (6 bases). CDR3 size: 16 residues. Germline loops: CDR1 SGHNT, CDR2 YENEEA. Trimming removed 5 bases at V and 2 bases at J, with 17 bases between.

This chain uses TRBV6-5 with TRBJ2-6, with D unresolved. Germline-derived CDR1 and CDR2 are MNHEY and SVGAGI. V was shortened by 9 bases and J by 4 bases, with 16 bases between the two germline ends. The CDR3 spans 15 residues. This CDR3 reads CASSPELWGANVLTF. CDR3 bases: TGTGCCAGTTCCCCCGAGCTCTGGGGGGCCAACGTCCTGACTTTC.

The CDR3 region has the DNA TGTGCCAGCAGCCATCAAACAGGGAGAGAGACCCAGTACTTC. Its protein is CASSHQTGRETQYF. This chain uses TRBV11-2 with TRBJ2-5; possibly TRBD1 for D (6 bases). Between the trimmed V and J ends, which lost 5 bases and 4 bases, there was a span of 14 bases. CDR3 length: 14 residues. CDR1 and CDR2 from the germline V gene are SGHAT and FQNNGV.

This CDR3 is CASSSVAGALLSYEQYF. Written as DNA, the CDR3 is TGTGCCAGCAGTTCAGTGGCGGGAGCGCTCCTCTCCTACGAGCAGTACTTC. The rearrangement links TRBV27 to TRBJ2-7, with 7 bases lining up with TRBD2. The CDR3 length is 17 residues. V trimming: 4 bases; J trimming: 0 bases; junction bases outside the gene matches: 12. Per germline, CDR1 MNHEY and CDR2 SMNVEV (reference sequence).

This clone was counted a single time. This rearrangement joins TRBV18 to TRBJ2-2, with a tentative D call TRBD2 (6 bases). Germline loops: CDR1 KGHSH, CDR2 LQKENI. V gave up 2 bases and J gave up 3 bases, with 19 bases separating them. The CDR3 totals 18 residues. CDR3 in DNA: TGTGCCAGCTCACCAAGTTTTAGCGGCTCATGGGACACCGGGGAGCTGTTTTTT. Protein: CASSPSFSGSWDTGELFF.

J is TRBJ2-1 and V is TRBV3-1 (or the pseudogene TRBV3-2), with TRBD2 matching over 8 bases. The CDR3 sequence is 14 residues long. CDR1 is LGHDT, CDR2 YNNKEL, per germline (reference sequence). V was pared by 5 bases and J by 6 bases, with 6 bases of the junction left unmatched. The CDR3 coding sequence is TGTGCCAGCAGCGAGGGACTAGGTCCCAATGAGCAGTTCTTC. Protein: CASSEGLGPNEQFF.

The chain carries TRBV20-1 and TRBJ1-1; 11 bases agree with TRBD1. From germline, CDR1 is DFQATT and CDR2 SNEGSKA (reference sequence). CDR3 length: 18 amino acids. Trimming at V came to 3 bases and at J to 3 bases, leaving 15 bases not matched to a gene. As DNA, the CDR3 is TGCAGTGCTAGTCGCACGGGGGGACAGGGGGTATCGTACACTGAAGCTTTCTTT. As protein: CSASRTGGQGVSYTEAFF.

The chain links TRBV18 to TRBJ1-5; D is perhaps TRBD1 (6 bases). V lost 5 bases to trimming and J lost 6 bases, with 14 bases between them. This CDR3 has 14 amino acids. Germline CDR1 reads KGHSH; CDR2 reads LQKENI. The CDR3: CASSVTGLGQPQHF. The CDR3 coding sequence is TGTGCCAGCTCAGTCACAGGGTTGGGTCAGCCCCAGCATTTT.

The chain joins TRBV9 to TRBJ2-3; D gene ambiguous. Germline CDR1 SGDLS, CDR2 YYNGEE. This CDR3 contains 15 residues. Trimming took 4 bases from V and 2 from J, leaving 14 bases between them. The CDR3 region is CASSPSDWNTDTQYF. CDR3 DNA: TGTGCCAGCAGCCCATCTGACTGGAACACAGATACGCAGTATTTT.

In DNA form, the CDR3 reads TGTGCCCACGGGGAGACAGGTGAAAGCGAGCAGTACTTC. The encoded protein is CAHGETGESEQYF. V is TRBV10-3 and J is TRBJ2-7; D perhaps matches TRBD1 (6 bases). The V gene's germline CDR1 is ENHRY and CDR2 SYGVKD. V was cut by 11 bases and J by 6 bases, with 20 bases left in between. There are 13 residues in the CDR3.

This chain links TRBV2 with TRBJ1-3, with TRBD1 matching 7 bases. Trimming took 6 bases from V and 0 from J; bases not matched to a gene: 8. The CDR3 totals 16 residues. The V gene's germline CDR1 is SNHLY and CDR2 FYNNEI. The CDR3 nucleotides are TGTGCCAGCAGCCGGGGACAGACCGTCTCTGGAAACACCATATATTTT. It encodes CASSRGQTVSGNTIYF.

V and J are TRBV4-3 and TRBJ2-3; D is undetermined. The V end lost 4 bases, the J end lost 2 bases, and 13 bases lay between the germline ends. The length of the CDR3 is 15 residues. From germline, CDR1 is LGHNA and CDR2 YSLEER. The DNA for the CDR3 is TGCGCCAGCAGCCTCCGGAGAACCCACACAGATACGCAGTATTTT. Its protein is CASSLRRTHTDTQYF.

The chain is built from TRBV24-1 and TRBJ2-3; D perhaps matches TRBD2 (5 bases). The V gene's germline CDR1 is KGHDR and CDR2 SFDVKD. CDR3 length: 16 residues. V was pared by 5 bases and J by 2 bases, with 16 bases between. CDR3 in DNA: TGTGCCACCAGTGTGTTGTCTAGCTCTAACACAGATACGCAGTATTTT. It codes for CATSVLSSSNTDTQYF.

The CDR3 protein is CASSLYDRGQNSPLHF. The CDR3 nucleotides are TGTGCCAGCAGCTTATACGACAGGGGGCAGAATTCACCCCTCCACTTT. The chain is built from TRBV7-2 and TRBJ1-6; 10 bases agree with TRBD1. Germline-derived CDR1 and CDR2 are SGHTA and FQGNSA. The CDR3 has 16 amino acids. With 2 bases clipped from V and 7 bases from J, the junction kept 5 bases outside the gene matches. The entire variable domain, with the rest obtained from reference TRBV7-2 and TRBJ1-6, is as follows: GAGVSQSPSNKVTEKGKDVELRCDPISGHTALYWYRQSLGQGLEFLIYFQGNSAPDKSGLPSDRFSAERTGGSVSTLTIQRTQQEDSAVYLCASSLYDRGQNSPLHFGNGTRLTVT.

The chain has TRBV18 and TRBJ1-1, with D possibly being TRBD1 (5 bases). The V end was cut by 3 bases, the J end by 10 bases, with 18 bases between. Per germline, CDR1 KGHSH and CDR2 LQKENI. This CDR3 spans 14 amino acids. Here the CDR3 DNA reads TGTGCCAGCTCACCGGTTGGCCAGGGAGGGTCAGCTTTCTTT. Translating gives CASSPVGQGGSAFF.

The chain carries TRBV5-4 and TRBJ1-2; 8 bases align to TRBD1. CDR1 SGHNT and CDR2 YYREEE come from the germline V gene (reference sequence). The CDR3 contains 15 residues. V shed 4 bases, J shed 0 bases, and the junction held 5 bases outside the gene matches. CDR3 DNA sequence: TGTGCCAGCAGCCCCGGGACAGGATCTAACTATGGCTACACCTTC. Encoded protein: CASSPGTGSNYGYTF.

This chain uses TRBV7-9 with TRBJ1-6; 8 bases agree with TRBD1. J lost 3 bases, V lost 6 bases, and 7 bases had no gene match. The CDR3 loop spans 16 amino acids. Germline V gene data show CDR1 as SEHNR and CDR2 as FQNEAQ (reference sequence). CDR3 in amino acids: CASRKAGGDYNSPLHF. CDR3 DNA sequence: TGTGCCAGCAGAAAAGCAGGGGGCGACTATAATTCACCCCTCCACTTT.

This clone was detected once. The rearrangement links TRBV28 to TRBJ1-2; the D is unclear. This CDR3 has 13 residues. Germline-derived CDR1 and CDR2 are MDHEN and SYDVKM. Trimming removed 1 base at V and 2 bases at J, with 5 bases between. This CDR3 is CASSLSMNYGYTF. CDR3 coding DNA: TGTGCCAGCAGTTTATCCATGAACTATGGCTACACCTTC.

The chain recombines TRBV29-1 with TRBJ1-1; TRBD1 matches 9 bases. CDR3 length: 11 amino acids. The germline CDR1 and CDR2 sequences are SQVTM and ANQGSEA. The V and J ends lost 7 bases and 5 bases, in that order; junction bases with no gene match: 2. This chain's CDR3 is CSAGQGTEAFF. CDR3 DNA: TGCAGCGCGGGACAGGGTACTGAAGCTTTCTTT. The variable domain in full, completed from reference TRBV29-1 and TRBJ1-1, reads SAVISQKPSRDICQRGTSLTIQCQVDSQVTMMFWYRQQPGQSLTLIATANQGSEATYESGFVIDKFPISRPNLTFSTLTVSNMSPEDSSIYLCSAGQGTEAFFGQGTRLTVV.

V and J are TRBV7-2 and TRBJ2-5, with 10 bases fitting TRBD1. V gave up 5 bases and J gave up 5 bases; unmatched junction bases: 5. The CDR3 contains 14 residues. Germline CDR1 is SGHTA and CDR2 is FQGNSA. The CDR3 loop is CASSLRTGGETQYF. CDR3 DNA sequence: TGTGCCAGCAGCCTCCGGACAGGGGGGGAGACCCAGTACTTC.

V usage is TRBV7-3 and J usage is TRBJ2-1; 7 bases line up with TRBD2. The germline V gene has CDR1 SGHTA and CDR2 FQGTGA. V lost 5 bases and J lost 6; bases outside the gene matches: 10. CDR3 length equals 15 residues. CDR3 sequence (DNA): TGTGCCAGCAGCCTAATGGCGGGAGAAAGCAATGAGCAGTTCTTC. This codes for CASSLMAGESNEQFF.